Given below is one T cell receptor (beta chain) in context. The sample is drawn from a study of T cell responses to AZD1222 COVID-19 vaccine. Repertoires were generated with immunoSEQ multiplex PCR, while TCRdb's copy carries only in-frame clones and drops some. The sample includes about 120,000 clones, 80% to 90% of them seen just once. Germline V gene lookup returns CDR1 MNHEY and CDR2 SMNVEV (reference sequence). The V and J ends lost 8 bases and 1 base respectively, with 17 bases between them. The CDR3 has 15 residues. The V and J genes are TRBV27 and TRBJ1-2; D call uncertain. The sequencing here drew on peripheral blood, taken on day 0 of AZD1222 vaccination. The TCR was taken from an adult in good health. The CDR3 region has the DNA TGTGCCAGCGGGTCGTTCGGTCGGGGTAACTATGGCTACACCTTC. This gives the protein CASGSFGRGNYGYTF.